The T cell receptor (beta chain) described here comes from a study of neoadjuvant nivolumab and ipilimumab in lung cancer. Study-wide points: Compared with tumor-adjacent uninvolved lung, resected tumors showed greater richness and clonality.

Looked up from germline, CDR1 is MNHEY and CDR2 is SVGAGI. The CDR3 covers 15 residues. The ends lost 2 bases at V and 1 base at J; junction bases unmatched: 4. Using immunoSEQ multiplex PCR, the repertoire was profiled, and TCRdb retains in-frame clones only, with some absent. The sample has 8,500 to 10,000 clones, 84% seen once. With respect to this clone: Its antigen is unidentified.

The J gene is TRBJ1-1, the V gene TRBV6-5, with TRBD1 matching 7 bases. This clonotype was obtained from an adult with non-small cell lung cancer. Sequenced material: tumor tissue, taken after neoadjuvant nivolumab, alone or with ipilimumab, at or shortly before surgery. CDR3 sequence reads: CASSYGGTANTEAFF. Here the CDR3 DNA reads TGTGCCAGCAGTTACGGAGGGACAGCGAACACTGAAGCTTTCTTT.